The present TCR beta chain was sequenced within a study of T-cell memory formation after mild COVID-19. The wider study: Each donor largely had its own TCR clusters. General study findings and limits: CD4/CD8 balance characterized clones contracting day 15 to 85, and CD4+ skew characterized later expanders.

TCRdb redid the calling of the 5' RACE reads with MiXCR, one entry per CDR3 protein. This sample has a few hundred thousand distinct CDR3 sequences, with 25% to 30% found just once. Germline V gene sequence: CDR1 KGHSH, CDR2 LQKENI. V lost 3 bases and J lost 9; bases outside the gene matches: 6. This CDR3 is 14 amino acids long. On this clonotype itself: Its antigen is not known.

The TCR was taken from an adult woman who had mild COVID-19 (a few samples of this study predate the infection). Cell type and time point are not known. The gene calls are TRBV18 and TRBJ2-1; 9 bases are shared with TRBD2. The sequenced material came from PBMCs or a T cell subset sorted from them (not recorded which). The CDR3 nucleotides read TGTGCCAGCTCACCTGGTCTAGCGGGACCTGAGCAGTTCTTC. Translated, it gives CASSPGLAGPEQFF.